Below, 10 T cell receptor beta chains from the same sample are listed, as sequenced in a study of CD8 T cells in ankylosing spondylitis. TCRdb processed the 5' RACE reads anew with MiXCR; each CDR3 protein has one entry. The sample shows a few hundred thousand distinct CDR3 sequences, approximately 10% of them seen only once. Sequences were obtained from blood, either unsorted or a sorted T cell fraction (not recorded which). The receptor source for this set is a female donor with ankylosing spondylitis or in good health (not recorded which).

This clonotype showed up many times. The chain recombines TRBV7-9 with TRBJ2-5, with 7 bases that match TRBD2. This CDR3 has 14 residues. The trim removed 2 bases at V and 3 bases at J, leaving 3 bases unmatched. From germline, CDR1 is SEHNR and CDR2 FQNEAQ (reference sequence). CDR3 residues: CASSLPGTKETQYF. CDR3 bases: TGTGCCAGCAGCTTACCGGGGACTAAAGAGACCCAGTACTTC.

This clonotype was seen many times. J is TRBJ2-7 and V is TRBV7-8; 13 nucleotides align to TRBD2. The V segment lost 2 bases and the J segment 4 bases; nucleotides outside the gene matches: 17. This CDR3 has 20 residues. Germline V gives CDR1 SGHVS, CDR2 FQNEAQ. For the CDR3, the DNA is TGTGCCAGCAGCTTAATCGGGTCTAGGGAGACTAGCGGGAGGTGGTACGAGCAGTACTTC. Its translation is CASSLIGSRETSGRWYEQYF.

This clonotype was seen at least ten times. This sequence joins TRBV28 and TRBJ2-7; 11 bases align to TRBD2. CDR3 length: 17 amino acids. Germline CDR1 reads MDHEN; CDR2 reads SYDVKM. Germline trimming cut 4 bases from V and 1 base from J; bases unmatched to any gene: 9. The CDR3 reads CASSYIIAGGSSYEQYF. DNA of the CDR3: TGTGCCAGCAGTTACATTATAGCGGGAGGGTCGTCCTACGAGCAGTACTTC.

The chain couples TRBV10-3 to TRBJ2-1, with D possibly being TRBD1 (6 bases). Trimming took 3 bases from V and 6 from J, leaving 9 bases between them. The V gene's germline CDR1 is ENHRY and CDR2 SYGVKD. The CDR3 extends over 13 amino acids. CDR3: CAISDVGGNEQFF. The CDR3 DNA follows: TGTGCCATCAGTGATGTAGGGGGCAATGAGCAGTTCTTC.

The V and J genes are TRBV4-2 and TRBJ2-4, with D maybe TRBD2 (8 bases). This CDR3 spans 17 amino acids. Trimming cost V 1 base and J 7 bases, with 20 bases left between them. The germline V gene has CDR1 LGHNA and CDR2 YNFKEQ. The CDR3 reads CASSQVSSGGGANIQYF. CDR3 bases: TGTGCCAGCAGCCAAGTTTCATCGGGAGGGGGCGCGAACATTCAGTACTTC.

As to this clonotype: Since a much larger clone is just one base distant, this may be a read error. This rearrangement joins TRBV20-1 to TRBJ2-1; the D gene is possibly TRBD2 (5 bases). Germline-derived CDR1 and CDR2 are DFQATT and SNEGSKA (reference sequence). The CDR3 length is 12 residues. CDR3: CCASPVHNEQFF. The CDR3 DNA is TGCTGTGCTAGCCCCGTTCACAATGAGCAGTTCTTC.

The CDR3 DNA sequence: TGCGCCAGCAGCTATGGGAGGGGCCGGAGCACCGGGGAGCTGTTTTTT. Translation gives CASSYGRGRSTGELFF. This chain links TRBV5-1 with TRBJ2-2; TRBD2 matches at 7 bases. J gave up 4 bases and V 3 bases, and 9 bases lay outside the gene matches. This CDR3 comprises 16 residues. Germline V gene lookup returns CDR1 SGHRS and CDR2 YFSETQ.

This clonotype was seen repeatedly, ten times or more. The V call is TRBV5-1, the J call TRBJ2-5; 11 bases align to TRBD1. V shed 4 bases and J 6 bases; nucleotides not matched to a gene: 5. Germline-derived CDR1 and CDR2 are SGHRS and YFSETQ. The CDR3 has 14 residues. The CDR3 coding sequence is TGCGCCAGCAGCAGGTGGGACAGGGGGAAGACCCAGTACTTC. Its protein is CASSRWDRGKTQYF.

The chain recombines TRBV5-8 with TRBJ1-1, with 8 positions matching TRBD1. V was clipped by 2 bases and J by 2 bases; unmatched bases: 5. The CDR3 runs to 15 residues. CDR1 and CDR2 from the germline V gene are SGHTS and YDEGEE. The CDR3 region is CASSFGDRPNTEAFF. As DNA, the CDR3 is TGTGCCAGCAGCTTCGGGGACAGGCCCAACACTGAAGCTTTCTTT.

Note on this clonotype: This may be a read error: a much more frequent sequence differs by one nucleotide. The J gene is TRBJ2-1, the V gene TRBV10-3; 7 nucleotides match TRBD2. Germline CDR1 reads ENHRY; CDR2 reads SYGVKD. The length of the CDR3 is 15 residues. The CDR3 loop is CAISLLADAYNVQFF. The CDR3 nucleotides read TGTGCCATCAGCCTTCTAGCGGATGCCTACAATGTGCAGTTCTTC.